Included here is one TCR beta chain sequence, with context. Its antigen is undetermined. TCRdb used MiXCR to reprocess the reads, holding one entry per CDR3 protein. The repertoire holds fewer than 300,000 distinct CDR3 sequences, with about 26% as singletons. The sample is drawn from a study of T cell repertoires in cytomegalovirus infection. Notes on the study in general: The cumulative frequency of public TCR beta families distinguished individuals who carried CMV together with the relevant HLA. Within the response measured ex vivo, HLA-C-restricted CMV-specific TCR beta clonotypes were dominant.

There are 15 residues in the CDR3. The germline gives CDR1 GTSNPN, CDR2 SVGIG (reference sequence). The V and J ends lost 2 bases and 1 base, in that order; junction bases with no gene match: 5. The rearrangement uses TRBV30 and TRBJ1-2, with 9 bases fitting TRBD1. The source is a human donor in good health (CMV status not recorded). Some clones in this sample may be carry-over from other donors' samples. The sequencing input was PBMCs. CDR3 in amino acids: CAWSHRTGDNYGYTF. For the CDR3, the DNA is TGTGCCTGGAGTCATCGGACAGGGGATAACTATGGCTACACCTTC. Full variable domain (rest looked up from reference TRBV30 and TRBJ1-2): SQTIHQWPATLVQPVGSPLSLECTVEGTSNPNLYWYRQAAGRGLQLLFYSVGIGQISSEVPQNLSASRPQDRQFILSSKKLLLSDSGFYLCAWSHRTGDNYGYTFGSGTRLTVV.